This record looks at one T cell receptor beta chain sequence and its context. These data are taken from a study of T cell changes during pregnancy in multiple sclerosis. After removal of 1 base from V and 4 bases from J, the junction contained 11 bases not matched to a gene. Germline CDR1 and CDR2: MGHDK and SYGVNS. This CDR3 spans 17 amino acids. Repertoires were generated with immunoSEQ multiplex PCR, while TCRdb's copy carries only in-frame clones and drops some. The sample records about 67,000 clones, 92% being singletons. The chain couples TRBV25-1 to TRBJ2-3; the match to TRBD2 covers 7 bases. This receptor was taken from a female donor with multiple sclerosis, enrolled in a pregnancy study. Sequencing was performed on peripheral blood, taken after pregnancy. In DNA, the CDR3 is TGTGCCAGCAGTGAATGGTCTGGCGGGAGTTATGCAGATACGCAGTATTTT. Its translation is CASSEWSGGSYADTQYF.